Below are 18 T cell receptor beta chains sequenced from a single sample in a study of blood T cells in healthy people across ages. The use of a sample-barcoded 5' primer and a J-beta primer mix characterized a second PCR of about 7 to 12 cycles. TCRdb passed the 5' RACE reads through MiXCR, listing each CDR3 protein once. The table has approximately 830,000 distinct CDR3 sequences, around 68% seen once. The specimen was blood. Every receptor here comes from a man younger than 40 in good health.

This clonotype has just a few counts. The V gene is TRBV20-1, the J gene TRBJ1-5; 9 nucleotides align to TRBD1. V shed 4 bases, J shed 2 bases, and the junction held 12 bases outside the gene matches. This CDR3 region has 17 residues. CDR1 DFQATT and CDR2 SNEGSKA come from the germline V gene (reference sequence). The CDR3 region has the DNA TGCAGTGCTACCCTTCAACAGGGGGCGATTGGCAATCAGCCCCAGCATTTT. This encodes CSATLQQGAIGNQPQHF.

In this sample, this clonotype turned up once. J is TRBJ2-5 and V is TRBV19; 7 bases agree with TRBD1. The CDR3 consists of 14 residues. Germline lookup yields CDR1 LNHDA and CDR2 SQIVND (reference sequence). V was clipped by 3 bases and J by 5 bases; unmatched bases: 6. The CDR3 coding sequence is TGTGCCAGTAGTATGCAGGGGACAGAGGAGACCCAGTACTTC. This codes for CASSMQGTEETQYF.

This clonotype came up a few times. CDR3 protein: CSVERGPIYGYTF. CDR3 nucleotides: TGCAGCGTTGAAAGAGGACCGATCTATGGCTACACCTTC. The chain employs TRBV29-1 and TRBJ1-2, with D unclear. V was pared by 2 bases and J by 4 bases, with 11 bases between. This CDR3 spans 13 amino acids. Germline CDR1 reads SQVTM; CDR2 reads ANQGSEA.

The V gene is TRBV28, the J gene TRBJ2-3; TRBD2 aligns across 13 bases. Germline V lookup: CDR1 MDHEN, CDR2 SYDVKM. The CDR3 runs 15 residues. V lost 6 bases to trimming and J lost 5 bases; unmatched junction nucleotides: 5. The CDR3: CASRFGLAGEDTQYF. The CDR3 DNA reads as TGTGCCAGCAGATTCGGACTAGCGGGGGAAGATACGCAGTATTTT. The full variable domain, in which reference TRBV28 and TRBJ2-3 provide the parts outside the CDR3, is DVKVTQSSRYLVKRTGEKVFLECVQDMDHENMFWYRQDPGLGLRLIYFSYDVKMKEKGDIPEGYSVSREKKERFSLILESASTNQTSMYLCASRFGLAGEDTQYFGPGTRLTVL.

The chain uses TRBV6-6 and TRBJ1-2, with D possibly being TRBD1 (6 bases). Trimming shortened V by 4 bases and J by 0 bases, and 12 bases separated the two germline ends. The CDR3 contains 15 residues. Germline lookup yields CDR1 MNHNY and CDR2 SVGAGI (reference sequence). The CDR3 DNA is TGTGCCAGCAGTTCCTCCCAGGGGCCTAACTATGGCTACACCTTC. It translates to CASSSSQGPNYGYTF.

V gene TRBV10-3 combines with J gene TRBJ2-7; 7 nucleotides align to TRBD1. After removal of 7 bases from V and 3 bases from J, the junction contained 12 bases not matched to a gene. Germline V lookup: CDR1 ENHRY, CDR2 SYGVKD. This CDR3 is 15 amino acids long. This CDR3 reads CAINSPGGVSYEQYF. The CDR3 DNA follows: TGTGCCATCAATAGCCCAGGGGGAGTCAGCTACGAGCAGTACTTC.

This clonotype was found many times. J is TRBJ2-3 and V is TRBV20-1; TRBD1 aligns across 10 bases. This CDR3 has 16 residues. Germline V lookup: CDR1 DFQATT, CDR2 SNEGSKA (reference sequence). Trimming removed 6 bases from V and 2 bases from J; junction bases left unmatched: 11. The CDR3, as DNA: TGCAGTGCCGCGAATCAAGACAGGGGGCTCACAGATACGCAGTATTTT. As protein: CSAANQDRGLTDTQYF.

The chain uses TRBV7-2 and TRBJ2-5, with 9 bases identical to TRBD1. The junction had 12 bases not matched to a gene; V was cut back by 3 bases and J by 4 bases. The CDR3 has 17 residues. Germline V gene data show CDR1 as SGHTA and CDR2 as FQGNSA. CDR3 loop: CASSFLGTGIVGETQYF. For the CDR3, the DNA is TGTGCCAGCAGCTTCTTGGGGACAGGGATCGTAGGAGAGACCCAGTACTTC.

There are many counts of this clonotype. An end of the junction differs from the germline gene, which may be a read error. The CDR3 here is CASSSGTGYNEQFF. CDR3 nucleotide sequence: TGTGCCAGCAGTTCCGGGACAGGCTACAATGAGCAGTTCTTC. J is TRBJ2-1 and V is TRBV5-1; 8 positions match TRBD1. The length of the CDR3 is 14 residues. CDR1 and CDR2 from the germline V gene are SGHRS and YFSETQ.

The chain employs TRBV18 and TRBJ1-2; D unclear. Germline V lookup: CDR1 KGHSH, CDR2 LQKENI. CDR3 length equals 13 residues. Trimming took off 0 bases at V and 9 bases at J, with 11 bases between the two ends. CDR3 amino acids: CASSPPTGISYTF. In DNA, the CDR3 is TGTGCCAGCTCACCACCCACGGGGATTAGCTACACCTTC.

The J gene is TRBJ2-7, the V gene TRBV30; TRBD1 is a possible D gene (6 bases). Germline CDR1 GTSNPN, CDR2 SVGIG (reference sequence). Trimming cost V 3 bases and J 3 bases, with 12 bases left between them. This CDR3 region has 13 residues. As DNA, the CDR3 is TGTGCCTGGAGCAGGGGACGGGACTACGAGCAGTACTTC. Translation: CAWSRGRDYEQYF.

The V gene is TRBV13, the J gene TRBJ2-7; no firm D call. The CDR3 totals 15 residues. Trimming shortened V by 4 bases and J by 2 bases, and 15 bases separated the two germline ends. Germline assignment: CDR1 PRHDT and CDR2 FYEKMQ (reference sequence). The CDR3 spells CASSYRHGVPYEQYF. CDR3 DNA sequence: TGTGCCAGCAGCTACAGACATGGGGTCCCCTACGAGCAGTACTTC.

The chain links TRBV5-1 to TRBJ2-1, with a weak D call TRBD2 (5 bases). The CDR3 totals 15 residues. Trimming cost V 4 bases and J 6 bases, with 17 bases left between them. CDR1 and CDR2 from the germline V gene are SGHRS and YFSETQ. Here the CDR3 DNA reads TGCGCCAGCAGCCCCCCTGAAACTAGTCCCAATGAGCAGTTCTTC. This translates into CASSPPETSPNEQFF. Full variable domain (remainder filled in from reference TRBV5-1 and TRBJ2-1): KAGVTQTPRYLIKTRGQQVTLSCSPISGHRSVSWYQQTPGQGLQFLFEYFSETQRNKGNFPGRFSGRQFSNSRSEMNVSTLELGDSALYLCASSPPETSPNEQFFGPGTRLTVL.

V usage is TRBV7-3 and J usage is TRBJ2-5; D might be TRBD2 (6 bases). The J call is in doubt because the DNA end fits TRBJ2-7 better. Germline-derived CDR1 and CDR2 are SGHTA and FQGTGA. The CDR3 runs to 20 residues. The CDR3 sequence is CASSLTPIGSGLPRDYEQYF. The CDR3 coding sequence is TGTGCCAGCAGCTTAACGCCGATAGGGTCGGGACTCCCTAGAGACTACGAGCAGTACTTC.

This clonotype was detected a few times. This chain connects TRBV7-2 to TRBJ2-1, with TRBD1 matching over 7 bases. CDR1 and CDR2 (germline): SGHTA, FQGNSA. V dropped 2 bases and J dropped 4; count of bases not matched to a gene: 8. The CDR3 runs to 16 residues. This CDR3 reads CASSLTGTAKYNEQFF. DNA of the CDR3: TGTGCCAGCAGCTTAACCGGGACAGCCAAATACAATGAGCAGTTCTTC.

This rearrangement joins TRBV20-1 to TRBJ2-3; 11 positions match TRBD2. This CDR3 spans 16 amino acids. V trimming: 1 base; J trimming: 10 bases; junction bases outside the gene matches: 13. The germline V gene encodes CDR1 DFQATT and CDR2 SNEGSKA (reference sequence). The CDR3 region is CSARVGTSGPQRAQYF. The CDR3 coding sequence is TGCAGTGCTAGAGTGGGGACTAGCGGTCCCCAGAGGGCGCAGTATTTT.

The sample holds a few counts of this clonotype. The chain couples TRBV11-1 to TRBJ1-2; perhaps TRBD1 as D (6 bases). This CDR3 region has 17 residues. V was pared by 1 base and J by 2 bases, with 17 bases between. Germline V gene data show CDR1 as SGHAT and CDR2 as FQDESV (reference sequence). CDR3 coding DNA: TGTGCCAGCAGCTTAGATACCGGGACACCATCAAACTATGGCTACACCTTC. Protein: CASSLDTGTPSNYGYTF.

This clonotype was picked up a small number of times. The CDR3 nucleotides are TGCGCCAGCCGAGATATAGGAGGCTACACCTTC. Amino acids: CASRDIGGYTF. This chain connects TRBV5-1 to TRBJ1-2, with D hard to call. CDR1 is SGHRS and CDR2 is YFSETQ in the germline V gene. CDR3 length: 11 residues. Trimming shortened V by 7 bases and J by 8 bases, and 12 bases separated the two germline ends.